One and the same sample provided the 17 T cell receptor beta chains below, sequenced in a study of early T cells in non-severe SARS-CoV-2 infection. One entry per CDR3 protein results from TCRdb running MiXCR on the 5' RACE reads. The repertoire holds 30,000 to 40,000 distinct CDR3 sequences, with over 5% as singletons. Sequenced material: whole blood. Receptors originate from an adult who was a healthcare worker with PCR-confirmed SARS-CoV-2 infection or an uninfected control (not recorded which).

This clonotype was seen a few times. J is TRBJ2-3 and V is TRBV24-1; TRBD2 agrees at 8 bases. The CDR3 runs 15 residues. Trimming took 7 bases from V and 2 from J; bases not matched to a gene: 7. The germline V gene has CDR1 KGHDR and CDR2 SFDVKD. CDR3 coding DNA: TGTGCCACCAGACGGGGGGGCCTTGACACAGATACGCAGTATTTT. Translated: CATRRGGLDTDTQYF.

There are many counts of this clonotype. CDR3 protein: CAWSGQGQKAFF. CDR3 sequence (DNA): TGTGCCTGGAGTGGACAGGGCCAGAAGGCTTTCTTT. The genes are TRBV30 and TRBJ1-1; TRBD1 matches 7 bases. This CDR3 spans 12 amino acids. Germline V gives CDR1 GTSNPN, CDR2 SVGIG (reference sequence). The J segment lost 11 bases and the V segment lost 1 base, leaving 7 bases of the junction unmatched. The full variable domain, in which reference TRBV30 and TRBJ1-1 provide the parts outside the CDR3, is SQTIHQWPATLVQPVGSPLSLECTVEGTSNPNLYWYRQAAGRGLQLLFYSVGIGQISSEVPQNLSASRPQDRQFILSSKKLLLSDSGFYLCAWSGQGQKAFFGQGTRLTVV.

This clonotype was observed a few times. In nucleotides, the CDR3 is TGTGCCAGCAGCCGCACCGCACCGAACACTGAAGCTTTCTTT. Protein product: CASSRTAPNTEAFF. The rearrangement links TRBV7-9 to TRBJ1-1; unclear D gene. This CDR3 region has 14 residues. The germline CDR1 and CDR2 sequences are SEHNR and FQNEAQ (reference sequence). Deletions cut 5 bases from V and 1 base from J, with 11 bases between. The complete variable domain, with remaining parts taken from reference TRBV7-9 and TRBJ1-1, reads DTGVSQNPRHKITKRGQNVTFRCDPISEHNRLYWYRQTLGQGPEFLTYFQNEAQLEKSRLLSDRFSAERPKGSFSTLEIQRTEQGDSAMYLCASSRTAPNTEAFFGQGTRLTVV.

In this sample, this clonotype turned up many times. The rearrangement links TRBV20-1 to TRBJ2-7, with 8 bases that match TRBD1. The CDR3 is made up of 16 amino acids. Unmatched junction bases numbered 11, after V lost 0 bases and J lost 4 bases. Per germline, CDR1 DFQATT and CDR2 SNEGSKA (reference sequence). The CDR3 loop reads CSARDPEGTGYYEQYF. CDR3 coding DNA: TGCAGTGCTAGAGATCCGGAGGGGACAGGATATTACGAGCAGTACTTC.

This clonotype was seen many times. The DNA of the CDR3 is TGCGCCAGCACCCCGTCGGGACAGGGGGCAGATACGCAGTATTTT. Amino acids: CASTPSGQGADTQYF. V gene TRBV5-1 combines with J gene TRBJ2-3, with TRBD1 identical over 11 bases. With 6 bases clipped from V and 4 bases from J, the junction kept 7 bases outside the gene matches. This CDR3 is 15 amino acids long. Germline V gene data show CDR1 as SGHRS and CDR2 as YFSETQ.

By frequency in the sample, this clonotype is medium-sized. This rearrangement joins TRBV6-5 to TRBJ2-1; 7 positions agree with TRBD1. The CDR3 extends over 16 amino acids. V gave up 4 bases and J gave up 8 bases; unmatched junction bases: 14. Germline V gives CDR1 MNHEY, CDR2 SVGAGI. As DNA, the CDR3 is TGTGCCAGCAGTTTGGGTCCGCAAACAGGGGCGGATGAGCAGTTCTTC. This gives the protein CASSLGPQTGADEQFF.

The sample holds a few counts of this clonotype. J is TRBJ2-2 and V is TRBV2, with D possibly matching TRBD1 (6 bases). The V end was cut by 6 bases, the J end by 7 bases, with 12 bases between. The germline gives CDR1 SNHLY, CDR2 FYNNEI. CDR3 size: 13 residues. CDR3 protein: CASRNPGDGELFF. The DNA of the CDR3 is TGTGCCAGCAGAAATCCAGGGGACGGGGAGCTGTTTTTT.

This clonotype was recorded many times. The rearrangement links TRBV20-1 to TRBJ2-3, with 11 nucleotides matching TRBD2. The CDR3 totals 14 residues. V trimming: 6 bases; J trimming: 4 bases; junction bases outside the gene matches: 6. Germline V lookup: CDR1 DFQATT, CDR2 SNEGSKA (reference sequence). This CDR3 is CSARLAGKADTQYF. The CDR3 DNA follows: TGCAGTGCCAGACTAGCGGGGAAGGCAGATACGCAGTATTTT.

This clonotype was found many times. CDR3: CASSVILAGGREQYF. CDR3 coding DNA: TGTGCCAGCAGCGTAATCCTAGCGGGGGGGCGAGAGCAGTACTTC. The chain combines TRBV7-2 with TRBJ2-7; 12 bases are a match to TRBD2. The V segment lost 5 bases and the J segment 7 bases; nucleotides outside the gene matches: 9. Per the germline V gene, CDR1 is SGHTA and CDR2 is FQGNSA. The CDR3 consists of 15 residues. The complete variable domain, with remaining parts taken from reference TRBV7-2 and TRBJ2-7, reads GAGVSQSPSNKVTEKGKDVELRCDPISGHTALYWYRQSLGQGLEFLIYFQGNSAPDKSGLPSDRFSAERTGGSVSTLTIQRTQQEDSAVYLCASSVILAGGREQYFGPGTRLTVT.

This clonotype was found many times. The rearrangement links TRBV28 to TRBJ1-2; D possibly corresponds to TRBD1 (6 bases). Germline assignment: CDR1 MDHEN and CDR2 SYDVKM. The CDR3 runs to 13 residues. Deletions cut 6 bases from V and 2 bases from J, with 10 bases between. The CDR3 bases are TGTGCCAGCAGATCAGGACAGAACTATGGCTACACCTTC. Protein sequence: CASRSGQNYGYTF.

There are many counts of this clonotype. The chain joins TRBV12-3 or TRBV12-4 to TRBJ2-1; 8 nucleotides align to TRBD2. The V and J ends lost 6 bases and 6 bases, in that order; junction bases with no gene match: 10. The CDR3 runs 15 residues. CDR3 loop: CASSLSGAQVNEQFF. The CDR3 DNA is TGTGCCAGCAGCCTTAGCGGGGCGCAAGTCAATGAGCAGTTCTTC.

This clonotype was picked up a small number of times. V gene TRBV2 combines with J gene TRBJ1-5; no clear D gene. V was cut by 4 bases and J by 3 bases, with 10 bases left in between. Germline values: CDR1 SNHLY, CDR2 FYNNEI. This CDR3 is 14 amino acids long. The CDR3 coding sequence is TGTGCCAGCAGTGCATTCGATTACAATCAGCCCCAGCATTTT. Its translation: CASSAFDYNQPQHF.

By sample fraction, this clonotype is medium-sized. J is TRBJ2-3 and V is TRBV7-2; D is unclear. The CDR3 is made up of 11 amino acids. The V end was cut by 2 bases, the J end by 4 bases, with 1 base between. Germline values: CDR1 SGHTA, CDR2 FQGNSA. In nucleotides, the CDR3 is TGTGCCAGCAGCTTACCAGATACGCAGTATTTT. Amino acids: CASSLPDTQYF.

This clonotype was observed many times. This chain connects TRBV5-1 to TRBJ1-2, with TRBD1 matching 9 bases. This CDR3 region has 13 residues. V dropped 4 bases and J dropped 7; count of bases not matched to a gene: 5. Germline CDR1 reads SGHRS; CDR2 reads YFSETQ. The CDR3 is CASSTGTGTGYTF. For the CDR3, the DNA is TGCGCCAGCAGCACCGGGACAGGGACTGGCTACACCTTC. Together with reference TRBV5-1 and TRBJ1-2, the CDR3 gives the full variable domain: KAGVTQTPRYLIKTRGQQVTLSCSPISGHRSVSWYQQTPGQGLQFLFEYFSETQRNKGNFPGRFSGRQFSNSRSEMNVSTLELGDSALYLCASSTGTGTGYTFGSGTRLTVV.

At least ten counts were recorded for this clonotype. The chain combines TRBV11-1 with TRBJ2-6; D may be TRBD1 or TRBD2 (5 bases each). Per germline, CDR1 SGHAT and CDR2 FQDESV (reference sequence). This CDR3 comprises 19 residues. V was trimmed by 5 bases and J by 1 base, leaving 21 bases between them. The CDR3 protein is CASSGRDLGDLSGANVLTF. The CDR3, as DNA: TGTGCCAGCAGCGGCCGGGACCTAGGGGACCTTTCTGGGGCCAACGTCCTGACTTTC. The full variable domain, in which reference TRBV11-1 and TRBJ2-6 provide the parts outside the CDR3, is EAEVAQSPRYKITEKSQAVAFWCDPISGHATLYWYRQILGQGPELLVQFQDESVVDDSQLPKDRFSAERLKGVDSTLKIQPAELGDSAMYLCASSGRDLGDLSGANVLTFGAGSRLTVL.

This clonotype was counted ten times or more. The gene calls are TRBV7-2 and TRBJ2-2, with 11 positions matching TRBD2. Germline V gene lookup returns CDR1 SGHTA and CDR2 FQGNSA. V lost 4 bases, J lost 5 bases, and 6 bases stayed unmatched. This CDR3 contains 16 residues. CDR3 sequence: CASSSTSGGGTGELFF. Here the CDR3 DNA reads TGTGCCAGCAGCTCAACTAGCGGGGGCGGTACCGGGGAGCTGTTTTTT.

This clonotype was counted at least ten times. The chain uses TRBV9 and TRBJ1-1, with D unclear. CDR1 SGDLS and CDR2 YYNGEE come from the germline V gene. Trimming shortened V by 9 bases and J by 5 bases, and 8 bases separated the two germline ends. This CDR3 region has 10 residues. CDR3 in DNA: TGTGCCACCATGCCTACTGAAGCTTTCTTT. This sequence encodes CATMPTEAFF. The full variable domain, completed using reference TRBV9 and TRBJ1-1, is DSGVTQTPKHLITATGQRVTLRCSPRSGDLSVYWYQQSLDQGLQFLIQYYNGEERAKGNILERFSAQQFPDLHSELNLSSLELGDSALYFCATMPTEAFFGQGTRLTVV.